A selection of T cell receptor beta chains follows, all from one sample in a study of response to subunit inactivated influenza vaccine. A single record per CDR3 protein comes from TCRdb applying MiXCR to the RT-PCR reads. The sample shows about 160,000 distinct CDR3 sequences, roughly a tenth of them seen only once. This material consisted of non-naive T cells sorted from PBMCs, taken 45 days after vaccination. These receptors were collected from a man aged 45-60 years who received an inactivated influenza vaccine. Each CDR3 is given with its conserved first and last residue. A D gene is named only where the DNA matches it firmly. Not every row has a clone size; where given, it reads once, few, many or a size class.

.	TRBV24-1	TRBJ1-5	many	TGTGCCACCAGTGCAGGGTCGAGCAATCAGCCCCAGCATTTT	CATSAGSSNQPQHF
.	TRBV5-6	TRBJ2-3	many	TGTGCCAGCAGCGCCCTAGGACGGGGGAGCACAGATACGCAGTATTTT	CASSALGRGSTDTQYF
.	TRBV3-1	TRBJ2-7	few	TGTGCCAGCAGCCCCGACAATCCCTACGAGCAGTACTTC	CASSPDNPYEQYF
.	TRBV5-5	TRBJ2-5	many	TGTGCCAGCAGCTTGGGGTCTAGGGATGAGACCCAGTACTTC	CASSLGSRDETQYF
.	TRBV29-1	TRBJ1-1	many	TGCAGCGTTGAAGGACAGTCGAACACTGAAGCTTTCTTT	CSVEGQSNTEAFF
.	TRBV7-6	TRBJ1-1	many	TGTGCCAGCAGTAGTCCGGGACGGAACACTGAAGCTTTCTTT	CASSSPGRNTEAFF
TRBD1	TRBV28	TRBJ1-2	few	TGTGCCAGCAGCTCCCGAGACAGGGGCGGCTACACCTTC	CASSSRDRGGYTF
.	TRBV5-1	TRBJ1-1	.	TGCGCCAGCAGCTTGGTTCGGGGGAGCACTGAAGCTTTCTTT	CASSLVRGSTEAFF
.	TRBV6-4	TRBJ2-6	many	TGTGCCAGCAGTGACACGCGGTCTGGGGCCAACGTCCTGACTTTC	CASSDTRSGANVLTF
.	TRBV5-1	TRBJ2-5	.	TGCGCCAGCAGCACACGACCCCGGGACCGCGGCGTTTGGCAAGAGACCCAGTACTTC	CASSTRPRDRGVWQETQYF
.	TRBV20-1	TRBJ1-2	few	TGCAGTGCTCCCCCGGGGGGTCGTAACTATGGCTACACCTTC	CSAPPGGRNYGYTF
.	TRBV5-6	TRBJ2-4	few	TGTGCCAGCAGCTTGATGACCGGGGGATCGGCCAAAAACATTCAGTACTTC	CASSLMTGGSAKNIQYF
TRBD1	TRBV18	TRBJ2-7	.	TGTGCCAGCTCACCGCGGCAGGGGGCGCGTGAGCAGTACTTC	CASSPRQGAREQYF
.	TRBV20-1	TRBJ1-4	few	TGCAGTGCCGAACAGGGTCCGAATGAAAAACTGTTTTTT	CSAEQGPNEKLFF
.	TRBV20-1	TRBJ2-2	many	TGCAGTGCTAGAGATAGCACACCCCAAACGATCACCGGGGAGCTGTTTTTT	CSARDSTPQTITGELFF
.	TRBV6-2/TRBV6-3	TRBJ1-1	many	TGTGCCAGCAGTTACTTGGGCAACACTGAAGCTTTCTTT	CASSYLGNTEAFF
TRBD2	TRBV27	TRBJ2-7	many	TGTGCCAGCAGTTTGAAAAGCGGGAGGTGGAGCTCCTACGAGCAGTACTTC	CASSLKSGRWSSYEQYF
.	TRBV3-1	TRBJ1-1	many	TGTGCCAGCAGCCGGGCTCGGAGGGGCACTGAAGCTTTCTTT	CASSRARRGTEAFF
TRBD2	TRBV25-1	TRBJ2-1	.	TGTGCCAGCAGTGAAGCGGGAGGGCAATACAATGAGCAGTTCTTC	CASSEAGGQYNEQFF
.	TRBV7-9	TRBJ2-3	many	TGTGCCAGCAGCTTACGCCAGGGTGTGACAGATACGCAGTATTTT	CASSLRQGVTDTQYF
.	TRBV4-3	TRBJ1-1	.	TGCGCCAGCAGCCAAGAGATTCGGGGGGCGGCTGAAGCTTTCTTT	CASSQEIRGAAEAFF
.	TRBV5-1	TRBJ1-1	many	TGCGCCAGCAGCTTAACAGTCATGTCTGAAGCTTTCTTT	CASSLTVMSEAFF
TRBD2	TRBV29-1	TRBJ2-1	few	TGCAGCGTTAGGCGGGGGGGCCGCGGGGGTGGTGAGCAGTTCTTC	CSVRRGGRGGGEQFF
TRBD2	TRBV19	TRBJ2-1	few	TGTGCCAGTAGTGGGGGACTAGCGGGAGTCTACAATGAGCAGTTCTTC	CASSGGLAGVYNEQFF
.	TRBV6-2/TRBV6-3	TRBJ2-4	.	TGTGCCAGCAGTTACGGGACAAACATTCAGTACTTC	CASSYGTNIQYF
.	TRBV5-1	TRBJ2-3	many	TGCGCCAGCAGCCAAGCGCCACTAGCAGCAACACGAGATACGCAGTATTTT	CASSQAPLAATRDTQYF
TRBD1	TRBV7-6	TRBJ2-1	few	TGTGCCAGCAGCCCCCCGGGACAGGGTAATGCACCCACACAAAATGAGCAGTTCTTC	CASSPPGQGNAPTQNEQFF
.	TRBV5-6	TRBJ1-2	.	TGTGCCAGCAGCCCCATGGGGGGCTATGGCTACACCTTC	CASSPMGGYGYTF
.	TRBV30	TRBJ1-1	few	TGTGCCTGGAGTAAGGACAGGAACACTGAAGCTTTCTTT	CAWSKDRNTEAFF
.	TRBV7-8	TRBJ1-1	.	TGTGCCAGCAGCTCGGCCGGGAAGGTTACTGAAGCTTTCTTT	CASSSAGKVTEAFF
.	TRBV5-1	TRBJ2-3	few	TGCGCCAGCAGCCAGTCGGGGAGTACAAGAATAGATACGCAGTATTTT	CASSQSGSTRIDTQYF
.	TRBV10-3	TRBJ2-6	few	TGTGCCATCAGTGACCCCCTCTCTGGGGCCAACGTCCTGACTTTC	CAISDPLSGANVLTF
TRBD1	TRBV7-9	TRBJ1-2	.	TGTGCCAGCAGCGAGGGACAGGGGGGATTTTATGGCTACACCTTC	CASSEGQGGFYGYTF
.	TRBV2	TRBJ2-2	few	TGTGCCAGCAGTGTTGCAGGGTCGTACGCCGGGGAGCTGTTTTTT	CASSVAGSYAGELFF
TRBD2	TRBV20-1	TRBJ2-1	many	TGCAGTGCTCGGGGAAGCGGGAGTAATGAGCAGTTCTTC	CSARGSGSNEQFF
.	TRBV20-1	TRBJ2-7	.	TGCAGTGCTAGGGACAGTTCCTACGAGCAGTACTTC	CSARDSSYEQYF
.	TRBV6-5	TRBJ2-2	few	TGTGCCAGCAGGGATTACGGGGAGCTGTTTTTT	CASRDYGELFF
TRBD2	TRBV5-1	TRBJ2-7	many	TGCGCCAGCAGCTTAGGGACTAGCGGGAGGGCCTACGAGCAGTACTTC	CASSLGTSGRAYEQYF
TRBD2	TRBV10-3	TRBJ2-2	.	TGTGCCATCACCTCCACTAGCGGGACCGGGGAGCTGTTTTTT	CAITSTSGTGELFF
TRBD1	TRBV12-3/TRBV12-4	TRBJ1-4	many	TGTGCCAGTTCGACAGGGCGGCATGAAAAACTGTTTTTT	CASSTGRHEKLFF
TRBD1	TRBV19	TRBJ1-1	.	TGTGCCAGTACCAAAGATAGGGGACAGGAAGCTTTCTTT	CASTKDRGQEAFF
.	TRBV12-3/TRBV12-4	TRBJ2-2	many	TGTGCCAGCACCGTAGGGTACACCGGGGAGCTGTTTTTT	CASTVGYTGELFF
.	TRBV30	TRBJ1-2	.	TGTGCCTGGGGCGGAGCAAACTATGGCTACACCTTC	CAWGGANYGYTF
TRBD1	TRBV7-8	TRBJ2-7	.	TGTGCCAGCAGCCCCCGGGACAGACTCTCCTACGAGCAGTACTTC	CASSPRDRLSYEQYF
.	TRBV5-1	TRBJ2-2	many	TGCGCCAGCAGCTTGTCCCTGGAAATGAACGGGGAGCTGTTTTTT	CASSLSLEMNGELFF
.	TRBV15	TRBJ1-6	few	TGTGCCACCAGCAGGGGACGGGAAAATTCACCCCTCCACTTT	CATSRGRENSPLHF
TRBD2	TRBV12-3/TRBV12-4	TRBJ2-3	.	TGTGCCAGCAGTTTCAGCGGGAGGGCCGAAGATACGCAGTATTTT	CASSFSGRAEDTQYF
TRBD1	TRBV3-1	TRBJ1-6	.	TGTGCCAGCAGCCAAGATAAATGGACAGGGAAAAATTCACCCCTCCACTTT	CASSQDKWTGKNSPLHF
.	TRBV11-1	TRBJ2-1	.	TGTGCCAGCAGCTTAGAACGGAACTACAATGAGCAGTTCTTC	CASSLERNYNEQFF
.	TRBV7-2	TRBJ2-5	many	TGTGCCAGCAGACATGGGAGCCAAGAGACCCAGTACTTC	CASRHGSQETQYF
TRBD2	TRBV28	TRBJ2-5	few	TGTGCCAGCAGTTTATTACAGCGGGGGACCCAGTACTTC	CASSLLQRGTQYF
.	TRBV12-3/TRBV12-4	TRBJ1-1	few	TGTGCCAGCAGTCCTGGGACACTCCTGCAGAACACTGAAGCTTTCTTT	CASSPGTLLQNTEAFF
.	TRBV10-3	TRBJ1-2	few	TGTGCCATCAGTGACAGCTACTATGGCTACACCTTC	CAISDSYYGYTF
.	TRBV7-2	TRBJ2-1	many	TGTGCCAGCAGCTCCGCCTTATTCACCTCCTACAATGAGCAGTTCTTC	CASSSALFTSYNEQFF
.	TRBV20-1	TRBJ1-5	few	TGCAGTGCTAGTCTGGGTTTCAATCAGCCCCAGCATTTT	CSASLGFNQPQHF